The T cell receptor (beta chain) described here comes from a study of technical replicates of blood from a handful of donors. This table comes from immunoSEQ multiplex PCR, and its TCRdb copy is limited to in-frame clones, with some not included. The repertoire consists of under 85,000 clones, with around 96% occurring once and the leading ten covering roughly 0.34%. V was cut by 5 bases and J by 0 bases, with 14 bases left in between. This CDR3 contains 16 residues. Germline loops: CDR1 MNHEY, CDR2 SMNVEV (reference sequence). A single count supports this clone. This sequence joins TRBV27 and TRBJ2-1, with a tentative D call TRBD2 (5 bases). Sequencing was done on a sample of T cells isolated from PBMCs. The clonotype was recovered from a human donor in good health. This chain's CDR3 is CASSPMGAASYNEQFF. CDR3 DNA: TGTGCCAGCAGTCCAATGGGAGCGGCCTCCTACAATGAGCAGTTCTTC.